Here is one T cell receptor (beta chain) with its context. The antigen remains undetermined. V was trimmed by 4 bases and J by 1 base, leaving 11 bases between them. Germline V gives CDR1 SEHNR, CDR2 FQNEAQ (reference sequence). The CDR3 has 16 residues. This sample stems from a study of cytomegalovirus exposure and HLA in healthy donors. 60 Vbeta and 13 Jbeta primers were used in PCR. Some clones are missing from TCRdb's copy, which holds only in-frame ones; the method was immunoSEQ multiplex PCR. Among about 150,000 clones, under 85% were seen once, and the ten largest hold 5% to 5.5%. Overall study findings and caveats: A later look showed TCR association rates differing by HLA locus, highest for DRB1 and lowest for HLA-C. Later analysis associated a missense DCLRE1C variant with TCR beta V- and J-gene trimming. The study flagged around 150 TCR beta chains as cytomegalovirus-associated.

J is TRBJ1-6 and V is TRBV7-9; possibly TRBD1 for D (5 bases). The source is a woman under 30 in good health and CMV-seropositive. The specimen sequenced was PBMCs. CDR3 amino acids: CASSSNQGSYNSPLHF. In DNA, the CDR3 is TGTGCCAGCAGCTCGAACCAGGGATCCTATAATTCACCCCTCCACTTT. Variable domain in full (rest from reference TRBV7-9 and TRBJ1-6): DTGVSQNPRHKITKRGQNVTFRCDPISEHNRLYWYRQTLGQGPEFLTYFQNEAQLEKSRLLSDRFSAERPKGSFSTLEIQRTEQGDSAMYLCASSSNQGSYNSPLHFGNGTRLTVT.